This TCR beta chain originates from a study of identical twins (dated by TCRdb to the mid-2010s). Context from the whole study: The study deep-sequenced TCR alpha and beta repertoires from monozygotic twins, unrelated adults of various ages and cord blood to test whether fetal clonotypes persist. Replicate twin experiments were performed at different times using different library preparation protocols to rule out contamination. On the study overall, not on this receptor specifically: Fewer insertions were carried by abundant cord blood beta clonotypes; a weaker similar trend was observed in young adult naive repertoires, while no such trend was observed in memory repertoires. Out-of-frame TCR alpha sharing in monozygotic twins was systematically underestimated by recombination models, whereas sharing between unrelated individuals was in agreement with the recombination models. Because the same donors could not be followed over many years, the conclusions depended on cross-sectional statistical analysis. A weaker excess of twin sharing was found in beta out-of-frame sequences because the signal-to-noise ratio was lowered by fewer shared sequences. Zero-insertion analyses could be partly confounded by invariant T cells such as MAIT and iNKT, although diverse VJ usage argued against such confounding for most clonotypes. Compared with coincidental sharing between unrelated individuals, an excess of low generation-probability sequences was observed among out-of-frame TCR alpha sequences shared between twins.

Libraries came from 5' RACE. Sequencing took place on an Illumina HiSeq 2000. A universal primer binding site was added through template switching, and the final cDNA carried a unique molecular identifier so that TCR cDNA molecules could be counted accurately. Specific primers in the conserved constant-segment region were used to synthesize first-strand cDNA for TCR alpha and beta chains. Each cDNA library was double barcoded, with a SMART-Mk sample barcode plus Illumina barcodes, to control for contamination. TruSeq adapter sequences, together with Illumina sample barcodes, were added in two successive PCR steps. Sequencing of the TCR alpha and beta cDNA libraries was done on the Illumina HiSeq platform using custom primers. Processing in the source paper ran as follows. Raw reads were processed with MiGEC to extract unique molecular identifiers, and MiXCR was used to determine CDR3 positions. For each individual, recombination models were inferred using an EM algorithm with the repgenHMM and IGoR tools. Shared clonotype analysis was performed with the tcR package in R, normalizing sharing by the product of cloneset sizes. To study raw recombination without the effects of thymic and clonal selection, out-of-frame nonproductive sequences were analyzed. The public reads were reprocessed in TCRdb via fastp at Q25 and MiXCR, keeping in-frame beta chains. Entries that share a CDR3 protein sequence are merged under the most common genes and DNA. The V and J calls reflect TCRdb's pipeline rather than the authors' work. For this sample there are 270,000 or so distinct CDR3 sequences; roughly 8% appear just once. Roughly 3.1% of the sample rests with the top ten.

Of note for this clonotype: Its binding antigen is unknown. Base qualities were left out, and no much larger clone turns up one base away.

All donors were healthy Caucasians. Three pairs of female monozygotic twins, all aged 18 to 29 years, were included in the twin cohort. Positive isolation kits from Invitrogen were used to isolate the CD4+ and CD8+ T cell populations. The germline V end is reduced by 7 bases and the J end by 1 base; junction bases left unmatched: 10. The CDR3 runs 16 residues from the cysteine to the phenylalanine. Only the CDR3 DNA stays, 48 bases, in frame from base 1. The same data also contributed to another study, on yellow fever vaccine responses in identical twins. Taken from the second paper: The T cell response to vaccination in identical twins was reported by the authors to appear partly convergent and partly personalized. The study precisely tracked vaccine-responding T cell clones in identical twins.

The sample comprised CD8+ T cells sorted from blood. This chain joins TRBV12-3 or TRBV12-4 to TRBJ2-4; the central 7 bases match TRBD1. The clonotype comes from a woman under 30 in good health. The nucleotide sequence reads as follows: TGTGCCAGCACCCCACCGTTGGACAGGGCCAAAAACATTCAGTACTTC. Its translation is CASTPPLDRAKNIQYF.